The rows below give T cell receptor beta chains drawn from one sample of a study of OX40 agonist ivuxolimab in advanced cancers. The assay was immunoSEQ multiplex PCR, and TCRdb's table has in-frame clones only and misses some. The sample has tens of thousands of clones, roughly 90% seen once. Sequencing used CD4+ or CD8+ T cells sorted from blood, obtained in a trial of the OX40 agonist ivuxolimab. The source of these receptors is an adult with an advanced solid tumor such as melanoma, head and neck, liver or kidney cancer. Each CDR3 is given with its conserved first and last residue. A D gene is named only where the DNA matches it firmly. The size field is filled for only some rows; it gives once, few, many or a size class.

>TRBV5-4|.|once|TRBJ2-7
CASSFQGGREEQYF
TGTGCCAGCAGCTTTCAAGGGGGCCGGGAGGAGCAGTACTTC
>TRBV15|TRBD1|.|TRBJ1-4
CATSRDWGRGRLEKLFF
TGTGCCACCAGCAGAGATTGGGGCAGGGGGCGACTTGAAAAACTGTTTTTT
>TRBV19|.|.|TRBJ2-1
CASSIPGKSGDEQFF
TGTGCCAGTAGTATTCCGGGGAAATCAGGCGATGAGCAGTTCTTC
>TRBV27|TRBD1|.|TRBJ2-7
CASSLGQGLRTYEQYF
TGTGCCAGCAGTTTAGGACAGGGGCTTCGAACCTACGAGCAGTACTTC
>TRBV18|TRBD2|once|TRBJ2-5
CASSPRLAGAGETQYF
TGTGCCAGCTCACCAAGGCTAGCGGGGGCCGGGGAGACCCAGTACTTC
>TRBV30|TRBD1|.|TRBJ2-2
CACPRDRGTGELFF
TGTGCCTGCCCCCGGGACAGGGGGACGGGGGAGCTGTTTTTT
>TRBV6-6|TRBD1|.|TRBJ1-6
CASSYTGQGSPLHF
TGTGCCAGCAGTTACACGGGACAGGGCTCACCCCTCCACTTT
>TRBV5-1|.|.|TRBJ2-2
CASSLGRRNTGELFF
TGCGCCAGCAGCCTGGGACGGCGGAACACCGGGGAGCTGTTTTTT
>TRBV19|.|.|TRBJ1-5
CASSRPGEIQPQHF
TGTGCCAGTAGTAGACCAGGGGAGATTCAGCCCCAGCATTTT
>TRBV7-2|.|.|TRBJ2-1
CASSSRRASGGNEQFF
TGTGCCAGCAGCTCAAGACGCGCCTCCGGGGGTAATGAGCAGTTCTTC
>TRBV6-1|.|.|TRBJ2-7
CASSERAGKNYEQYF
TGTGCCAGCAGTGAAAGGGCAGGGAAGAACTACGAGCAGTACTTC
>TRBV11-3|TRBD2|.|TRBJ2-3
CASSRGTSGVGDTQYF
TGTGCCAGCAGCAGGGGGACTAGCGGCGTGGGCGATACGCAGTATTTT
>TRBV9|.|.|TRBJ1-1
CASTLIRGLGEAFF
TGTGCCAGCACCCTAATTCGGGGCCTCGGTGAAGCTTTCTTT
>TRBV11-2|TRBD2|.|TRBJ2-7
CASSLEMGLAGTYEQYF
TGTGCCAGCAGCTTAGAAATGGGACTAGCGGGTACCTACGAGCAGTACTTC
>TRBV27|TRBD1|.|TRBJ2-1
CASSPRTGGFHNEQFF
TGTGCCAGCAGTCCCCGGACAGGGGGCTTCCACAATGAGCAGTTCTTC
>TRBV2|.|.|TRBJ1-1
CASSQEGRVTEAFF
TGTGCCAGCAGCCAGGAGGGCAGGGTCACTGAAGCTTTCTTT
>TRBV7-9|.|once|TRBJ1-5
CASSVPGGPQHF
TGTGCCAGCAGCGTCCCGGGGGGGCCCCAGCATTTT
>TRBV4-1|.|.|TRBJ2-1
CASSLGQTSYNEQFF
TGCGCCAGCAGCCTCGGACAGACATCCTACAATGAGCAGTTCTTC
>TRBV30|TRBD2|once|TRBJ2-5
CAWSVGSGVRETQYF
TGTGCCTGGAGTGTGGGTAGCGGGGTTCGGGAGACCCAGTACTTC
>TRBV14|.|.|TRBJ2-1
CASSQERGPHFNEQFF
TGTGCCAGCAGCCAAGAGCGGGGGCCACATTTCAATGAGCAGTTCTTC
>TRBV5-1|TRBD1|.|TRBJ2-5
CASSFFGTEYQETQYF
TGCGCCAGCAGCTTTTTTGGGACAGAATACCAAGAGACCCAGTACTTC
>TRBV14|.|.|TRBJ1-4
CASSQVGRNEKLFF
TGTGCCAGCAGCCAAGTGGGTCGGAATGAAAAACTGTTTTTT
>TRBV7-2|.|.|TRBJ1-4
CASSLIGQINEKLFF
TGTGCCAGCAGCTTAATCGGACAGATCAATGAAAAACTGTTTTTT
>TRBV5-4|TRBD1|.|TRBJ2-7
CASSTRDRDSYEQYF
TGTGCCAGCAGCACCCGGGACAGGGACTCCTACGAGCAGTACTTC
>TRBV5-6|TRBD1|.|TRBJ2-1
CASSPGQGLIYNEQFF
TGTGCCAGCAGCCCCGGACAGGGGCTGATCTACAATGAGCAGTTCTTC
>TRBV5-5|.|.|TRBJ1-5
CASSLAAGDQPQHF
TGTGCCAGCAGCTTGGCGGCAGGGGATCAGCCCCAGCATTTT
>TRBV7-2|TRBD2|.|TRBJ2-7
CASSSGLAGGRMSYEQYF
TGTGCCAGCAGCTCTGGACTAGCGGGGGGCCGGATGTCCTACGAGCAGTACTTC
>TRBV5-4|TRBD2|.|TRBJ2-1
CASSPGGPNNEQFF
TGTGCCAGCAGTCCGGGGGGGCCCAACAATGAGCAGTTCTTC
>TRBV29-1|.|.|TRBJ2-2
CSAQKSGTGELFF
TGCAGCGCCCAGAAATCAGGCACCGGGGAGCTGTTTTTT
>TRBV6-1|.|.|TRBJ2-7
CASSERQGRSYEQYF
TGTGCCAGCAGTGAAAGGCAGGGTAGGTCCTACGAGCAGTACTTC
>TRBV6-6|TRBD1|.|TRBJ2-1
CASSYLGQGSYNEQFF
TGTGCCAGCAGTTACCTGGGACAGGGTTCCTACAATGAGCAGTTCTTC
>TRBV7-5|.|.|TRBJ2-2
CARSLLVDPTGELFF
TGTGCCAGAAGCTTATTGGTGGACCCCACCGGGGAGCTGTTTTTT
>TRBV2|TRBD1|.|TRBJ2-2
CASSKDRPGELFF
TGTGCCAGCAGTAAGGACAGGCCCGGGGAGCTGTTTTTT
>TRBV6-1|TRBD1|once|TRBJ2-5
CASITGTGEETQYF
TGTGCCAGCATTACCGGGACAGGGGAAGAGACCCAGTACTTC
>TRBV10-3|.|.|TRBJ2-7
CAISVGGDDEQYF
TGTGCCATCAGTGTTGGGGGTGACGACGAGCAGTACTTC
>TRBV6-1|TRBD1|.|TRBJ1-1
CASISQGQLNTEAFF
TGTGCCAGCATTAGCCAGGGACAGCTAAACACTGAAGCTTTCTTT
>TRBV5-1|.|.|TRBJ1-5
CASSRTGSGTSQPQHF
TGCGCCAGCAGCCGTACGGGATCGGGGACCAGTCAGCCCCAGCATTTT
>TRBV7-8|TRBD1|.|TRBJ1-6
CASSLMGQYNSPLHF
TGTGCCAGCAGCTTGATGGGACAGTATAATTCACCCCTCCACTTT